In its sample, the clone carrying this TCR beta chain was seen many times. The sample belongs to a study of patients and donors after allogeneic stem cell transplantation. Germline-derived CDR1 and CDR2 are ENHRY and SYGVKD. The V gene end was trimmed by 9 bases and the J gene end by 8 bases; junction bases not matched to a gene: 7. There are 12 residues in the CDR3. One entry per CDR3 protein, called by TCRdb with MiXCR from the RT-PCR reads. Of about 87,000 distinct CDR3 sequences listed, about 5% are singletons. The V gene is TRBV10-3, the J gene TRBJ1-2, with 9 bases that match TRBD1. The sample consisted of blood, either unsorted or a sorted T cell fraction (not recorded which). This sequence was found in a human donor who was either an allogeneic HSCT recipient or a stem cell or donor lymphocyte infusion donor (not recorded which). It is not recorded whose cells these are; they may come from a transplant donor. The CDR3 sequence: CAITDRGWGYTF. The CDR3 DNA follows: TGTGCCATTACGGACAGGGGCTGGGGCTACACCTTC.